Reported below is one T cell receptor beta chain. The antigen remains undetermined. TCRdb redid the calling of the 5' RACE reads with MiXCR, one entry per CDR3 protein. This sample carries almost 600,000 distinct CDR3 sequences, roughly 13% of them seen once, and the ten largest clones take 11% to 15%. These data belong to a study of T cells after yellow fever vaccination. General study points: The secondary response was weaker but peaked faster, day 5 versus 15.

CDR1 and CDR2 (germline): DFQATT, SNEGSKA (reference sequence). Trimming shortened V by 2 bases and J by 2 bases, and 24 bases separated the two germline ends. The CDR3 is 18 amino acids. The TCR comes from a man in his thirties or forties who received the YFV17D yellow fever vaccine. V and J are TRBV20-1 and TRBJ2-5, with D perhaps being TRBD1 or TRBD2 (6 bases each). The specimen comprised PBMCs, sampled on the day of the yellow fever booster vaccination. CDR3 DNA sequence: TGCAGTGCTAGACTGGCCGTGAGGAGGGGGAATGAACAAGAGACCCAGTACTTC. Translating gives CSARLAVRRGNEQETQYF.